This T cell receptor (beta chain) was profiled in a study of T cells after yellow fever vaccination. Study-wide results and limits: Repertoires obtained by FACS sorting could include abundant clonotypes that entered as contaminants from the bulk population.

V lost 6 bases and J lost 2, with 20 bases in between. This CDR3 has 15 amino acids. Germline-derived CDR1 and CDR2 are GTSNPN and SVGIG (reference sequence). In regard to this clonotype: Its antigen is currently unknown.

UMIs and a universal primer site were added when TCR cDNA was made by 5'RACE template switching. TCRdb analysed the 5' RACE reads with MiXCR anew, one entry per CDR3 protein. The sample contains 600,000 to 750,000 distinct CDR3 sequences, approximately 13% of which appear only once. This chain joins TRBV30 and TRBJ2-7; perhaps TRBD1 as D (5 bases). The sample in question was PBMCs, obtained on the day of the yellow fever booster vaccination. This sequence was found in a man aged 30-40 years who received the YFV17D yellow fever vaccine. The CDR3 bases are TGTGCCTGTAAAGACCTCAGGGTTTCGGCCTACGAGCAGTACTTC. Residues: CACKDLRVSAYEQYF. Variable domain in full (rest from reference TRBV30 and TRBJ2-7): SQTIHQWPATLVQPVGSPLSLECTVEGTSNPNLYWYRQAAGRGLQLLFYSVGIGQISSEVPQNLSASRPQDRQFILSSKKLLLSDSGFYLCACKDLRVSAYEQYFGPGTRLTVT.